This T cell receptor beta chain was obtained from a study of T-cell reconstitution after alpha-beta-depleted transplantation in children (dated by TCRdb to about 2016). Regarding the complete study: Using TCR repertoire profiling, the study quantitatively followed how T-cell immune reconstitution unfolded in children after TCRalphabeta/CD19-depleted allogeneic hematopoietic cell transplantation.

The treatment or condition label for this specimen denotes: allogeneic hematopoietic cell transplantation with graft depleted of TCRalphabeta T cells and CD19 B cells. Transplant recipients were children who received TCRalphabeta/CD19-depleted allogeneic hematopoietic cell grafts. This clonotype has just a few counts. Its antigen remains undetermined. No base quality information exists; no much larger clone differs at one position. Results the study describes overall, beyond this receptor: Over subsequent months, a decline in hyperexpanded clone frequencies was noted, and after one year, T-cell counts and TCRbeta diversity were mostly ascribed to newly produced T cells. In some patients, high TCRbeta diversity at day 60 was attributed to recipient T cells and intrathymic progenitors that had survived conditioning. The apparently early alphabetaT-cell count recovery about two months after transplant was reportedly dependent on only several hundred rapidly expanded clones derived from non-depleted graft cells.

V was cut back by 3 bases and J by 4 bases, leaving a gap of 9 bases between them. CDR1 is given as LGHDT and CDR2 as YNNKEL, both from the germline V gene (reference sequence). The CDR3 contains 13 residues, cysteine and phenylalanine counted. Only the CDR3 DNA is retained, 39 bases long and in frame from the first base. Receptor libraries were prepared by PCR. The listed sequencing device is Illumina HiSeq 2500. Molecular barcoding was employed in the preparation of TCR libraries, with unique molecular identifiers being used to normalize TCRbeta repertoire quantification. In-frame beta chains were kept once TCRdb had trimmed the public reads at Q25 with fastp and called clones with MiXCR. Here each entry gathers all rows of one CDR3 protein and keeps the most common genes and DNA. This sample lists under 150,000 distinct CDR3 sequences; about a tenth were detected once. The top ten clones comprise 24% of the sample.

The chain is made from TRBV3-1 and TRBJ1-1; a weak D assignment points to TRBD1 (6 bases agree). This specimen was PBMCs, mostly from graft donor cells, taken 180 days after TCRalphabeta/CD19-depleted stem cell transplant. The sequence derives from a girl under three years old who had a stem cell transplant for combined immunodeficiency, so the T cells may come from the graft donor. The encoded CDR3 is CASSHGGGTEAFF. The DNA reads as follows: TGTGCCAGCAGCCATGGGGGCGGCACTGAAGCTTTCTTT.